This TCR beta chain is drawn from a study of CD8 T cells in ankylosing spondylitis. Study observations and caveats: Disease-linked clones were found to be CD8+ and relatively rare in peripheral blood. Eight or nine highly homologous variants made up a TCR beta motif that seemed to typify ankylosing spondylitis blood. According to the report, clones linked to the disease were significantly enriched in matched synovial fluid samples taken from ankylosing spondylitis patients.

This clonotype was picked up many times. Its antigen is not known. The TCR beta libraries were generated through quantitative 5'-RACE incorporating molecular barcodes. TCRdb processed the 5' RACE reads anew with MiXCR; each CDR3 protein has one entry. The sample has about 240,000 distinct CDR3 sequences; about 9.1% are singletons. The CDR3 has 16 amino acids. Losses at the gene ends were 2 bases for V and 4 bases for J; bases not matched to a gene: 6. Germline V gene lookup returns CDR1 SGHAT and CDR2 FQNNGV. The chain links TRBV11-2 to TRBJ2-2; 8 nucleotides agree with TRBD2. Input material: blood, either unsorted or a sorted T cell fraction (not recorded which). This TCR was sampled from a male donor with ankylosing spondylitis or in good health (not recorded which). The CDR3 protein is CASSLPGLASTGELFF. Here the CDR3 DNA reads TGTGCCAGCAGCTTACCCGGACTAGCAAGCACCGGGGAGCTGTTTTTT. The full variable domain, rest sourced from reference TRBV11-2 and TRBJ2-2, is EAGVAQSPRYKIIEKRQSVAFWCNPISGHATLYWYQQILGQGPKLLIQFQNNGVVDDSQLPKDRFSAERLKGVDSTLKIQPAKLEDSAVYLCASSLPGLASTGELFFGEGSRLTVL.